This T cell receptor beta chain was retrieved from a study of blood T cells in healthy people across ages. Using a J-beta primer mix together with a sample-barcoded 5' primer, a second PCR was run for roughly 7 to 11 cycles. TCRdb called the 5' RACE reads again in MiXCR, with one record for every CDR3 protein. The sample contains approximately 800,000 distinct CDR3 sequences, around 62% of which appear only once. A word on this clonotype: Its cognate antigen is unknown.

Findings of the study overall: Higher diversity, along with more naive CD4+ cells, distinguished long-lived donors from aged donors. With age, beta diversity per million T cells declined roughly linearly, significantly by 40.

CDR3 length: 17 amino acids. The V gene end was trimmed by 4 bases and the J gene end by 1 base; junction bases not matched to a gene: 8. The germline V gene encodes CDR1 SGHRS and CDR2 YFSETQ. For every donor, a draw yielded around 9.4 milliliters of peripheral blood. The chain combines TRBV5-1 with TRBJ2-2; 9 nucleotides match TRBD1. The material sequenced was blood. The TCR comes from a man aged 30 to 39 in good health. This CDR3 reads CASSQRPGQGNTGELFF. CDR3 nucleotides: TGCGCCAGCAGCCAGAGGCCGGGACAGGGGAACACCGGGGAGCTGTTTTTT.